A selection of T cell receptor beta chains follows, all from one sample in a study of shared clonotypes between healthy human individuals. The repertoire was sequenced with immunoSEQ multiplex PCR; TCRdb's copy has only in-frame clones and lacks some. The sample contains about half a million clones, over 75% of which appear only once. The sequenced sample was PBMCs. These receptors originate from a woman in her thirties or forties in good health. Some clones in this sample may be carry-over from other donors' samples. The CDR3 runs from the conserved cysteine through the conserved F or W. Each record gives: D gene, J gene, CDR3 length, clone size, V gene, CDR3 DNA, CDR3 protein. A D gene is named only where the DNA matches it firmly. For some rows the clone size is stated as once, few or many, or as a class when expanded; others skip it.

D: .; J: TRBJ2-7; length: 15; size: .; V: TRBV5-6; DNA: TGTGCCAGCAGCTTAGGCGGGGCGAGCTCCTACGAGCAGTACTTC; CDR3: CASSLGGASSYEQYF
D: TRBD1; J: TRBJ1-1; length: 15; size: .; V: TRBV5-1; DNA: TGCGCCAGCAGTTCCCAGGGGGCGCGAGGGACTGAAGCTTTCTTT; CDR3: CASSSQGARGTEAFF
D: TRBD1; J: TRBJ1-4; length: 16; size: .; V: TRBV18; DNA: TGTGCCAGCTCACCAGACAGGGCCGCAACTAATGAAAAACTGTTTTTT; CDR3: CASSPDRAATNEKLFF
D: TRBD2; J: TRBJ2-1; length: 14; size: .; V: TRBV29-1; DNA: TGCAGCGTTGACACCGGGACTAGCTACAATGAGCAGTTCTTC; CDR3: CSVDTGTSYNEQFF
D: TRBD2; J: TRBJ2-1; length: 16; size: .; V: TRBV7-6; DNA: TGTGCCAGCAGACCTCTAGCGGGAGGGAATTACAATGAGCAGTTCTTC; CDR3: CASRPLAGGNYNEQFF
D: .; J: TRBJ2-7; length: 13; size: once; V: TRBV6-5; DNA: TGTGCCAGCAGTTACTCGGCAGGCCTAGAGCAGTACTTC; CDR3: CASSYSAGLEQYF
D: TRBD2; J: TRBJ2-3; length: 20; size: .; V: TRBV5-1; DNA: TGCGCCAGCAGCTTGGCCGGGGGGATTCCGGGACTAGCAGAGGTGGATACGCAGTATTTT; CDR3: CASSLAGGIPGLAEVDTQYF
D: TRBD2; J: TRBJ2-1; length: 15; size: .; V: TRBV5-4; DNA: TGTGCCAGCAGCTTGGATAGCGGGAGTGTCAATGAGCAGTTCTTC; CDR3: CASSLDSGSVNEQFF
D: .; J: TRBJ1-1; length: 14; size: few; V: TRBV5-1; DNA: TGCGCCAGCCGAGATGTGAACGCCGCGTTTGAAGCTTTCTTT; CDR3: CASRDVNAAFEAFF
D: .; J: TRBJ2-5; length: 13; size: .; V: TRBV6-5; DNA: TGTGCCAGCAGTTATGGGTTTAGGGAGACCCAGTACTTC; CDR3: CASSYGFRETQYF
D: TRBD1; J: TRBJ2-1; length: 14; size: .; V: TRBV29-1; DNA: TGCAGCGTTGGGACAGGGCCAGATTTAAATGAGCAGTTCTTC; CDR3: CSVGTGPDLNEQFF
D: TRBD1; J: TRBJ2-1; length: 15; size: .; V: TRBV11-3; DNA: TGTGCCAGCAGCTTAGCACAGGGGCCGTACAATGAGCAGTTCTTC; CDR3: CASSLAQGPYNEQFF
D: .; J: TRBJ2-3; length: 16; size: few; V: TRBV15; DNA: TGTGCCACCAGCGACGGGGGTAGCAGGAGCACAGATACGCAGTATTTT; CDR3: CATSDGGSRSTDTQYF
D: .; J: TRBJ2-3; length: 12; size: .; V: TRBV28; DNA: TGTGCCAGCCAGGAGAATTTAGATACGCAGTATTTT; CDR3: CASQENLDTQYF
D: TRBD2; J: TRBJ2-2; length: 14; size: few; V: TRBV19; DNA: TGTGCCAGTAGCACTAGCGGGAACACCGGGGAGCTGTTTTTT; CDR3: CASSTSGNTGELFF
D: TRBD2; J: TRBJ2-7; length: 15; size: many; V: TRBV7-2; DNA: TGTGCCAGCAGCTTAGCCGTAGCGGGGATCTACGAGCAGTACTTC; CDR3: CASSLAVAGIYEQYF
D: .; J: TRBJ2-7; length: 15; size: .; V: TRBV7-8; DNA: TGTGACAGCAGTTTCCTACGCTACTCACCCTACGAGCAGTACTTC; CDR3: CDSSFLRYSPYEQYF
D: .; J: TRBJ2-7; length: 12; size: .; V: TRBV7-9; DNA: TGTGCCAGCAAGCCGATTTTCTACGAGCAGTACTTC; CDR3: CASKPIFYEQYF
D: .; J: TRBJ1-5; length: 18; size: once; V: TRBV2; DNA: TGTGCCAGCAGTGAAGTTTCTCCCGGACAGTATAGCAATCAGCCCCAGCATTTT; CDR3: CASSEVSPGQYSNQPQHF
D: TRBD2; J: TRBJ2-5; length: 15; size: .; V: TRBV5-4; DNA: TGTGCCAGCAGCTCAGGGACTAGCGGCCAAGAGACCCAGTACTTC; CDR3: CASSSGTSGQETQYF
D: TRBD2; J: TRBJ2-1; length: 16; size: .; V: TRBV6-6; DNA: TGTGCCAGCAGTTACTCGGTAGCGGGAGCCTACAATGAGCAGTTCTTC; CDR3: CASSYSVAGAYNEQFF
D: .; J: TRBJ1-1; length: 17; size: .; V: TRBV28; DNA: TGTGCCAGCACCCCTCGGGACTATCGGACGAGGAACACTGAAGCTTTCTTT; CDR3: CASTPRDYRTRNTEAFF
D: .; J: TRBJ1-1; length: 13; size: .; V: TRBV6-1; DNA: TGTGCCAGCAGTGAAGACCCTTACACTGAAGCTTTCTTT; CDR3: CASSEDPYTEAFF
D: .; J: TRBJ1-4; length: 16; size: .; V: TRBV5-1; DNA: TGCGCCAGCAGCTTGGAGTCGGTTGCAACTAATGAAAAACTGTTTTTT; CDR3: CASSLESVATNEKLFF
D: .; J: TRBJ1-5; length: 16; size: many; V: TRBV30; DNA: TGTGCCTGGAGTAGGCGGGACAATGGCTGGTGGGAGCCCCAGCATTTT; CDR3: CAWSRRDNGWWEPQHF
D: .; J: TRBJ2-1; length: 15; size: .; V: TRBV15; DNA: TGTGCCACCAGCAGAGATTTAACCCAAATAGGTGAGCAGTTCTTC; CDR3: CATSRDLTQIGEQFF
D: TRBD2; J: TRBJ2-5; length: 15; size: .; V: TRBV29-1; DNA: TGCAGCGTTCTAGCGGGCGCGGGGTGGGACGGGACCCAGTACTTC; CDR3: CSVLAGAGWDGTQYF
D: .; J: TRBJ2-1; length: 11; size: .; V: TRBV27; DNA: TGTGCCAGCAGCCCTTACAATGAGCAGTTCTTC; CDR3: CASSPYNEQFF
D: .; J: TRBJ2-7; length: 13; size: once; V: TRBV11-3; DNA: TGTGCCAGCAGCTTCAACTCTGGGGACGAGCAGTACTTC; CDR3: CASSFNSGDEQYF
D: TRBD2; J: TRBJ2-1; length: 18; size: once; V: TRBV5-1; DNA: TGCGCCAGCAGCCCCAAGGCCCGGGGTGGCGGGAGTTACAATGAGCAGTTCTTC; CDR3: CASSPKARGGGSYNEQFF
D: .; J: TRBJ1-4; length: 12; size: .; V: TRBV2; DNA: TGTGCCAGCAGTGTAGGCGACGAGAAACTGTTTTTT; CDR3: CASSVGDEKLFF
D: TRBD1; J: TRBJ1-5; length: 17; size: .; V: TRBV7-8; DNA: TGTGCCAGCAGCTTGCTGACAGGGGGCTATAGCAATCAGCCCCAGCATTTT; CDR3: CASSLLTGGYSNQPQHF
D: .; J: TRBJ1-1; length: 13; size: .; V: TRBV11-2; DNA: TGTGCCAGCAGCTTAGAAAGAAACACTGAAGCTTTCTTT; CDR3: CASSLERNTEAFF
D: .; J: TRBJ1-2; length: 14; size: .; V: TRBV30; DNA: TGTGCCTGGACGAGGGACTCCTCAAACTATGGCTACACCTTC; CDR3: CAWTRDSSNYGYTF
D: .; J: TRBJ1-1; length: 13; size: medium-sized; V: TRBV27; DNA: TGTGCCAGCAGCGAGAGGGAGAACACTGAAGCTTTCTTT; CDR3: CASSERENTEAFF
D: .; J: TRBJ2-5; length: 13; size: .; V: TRBV11-2; DNA: TGTGCCAGCAGCGCTCGGACATCGGAGACCCAGTACTTC; CDR3: CASSARTSETQYF
D: .; J: TRBJ1-1; length: 12; size: many; V: TRBV7-9; DNA: TGTGCCAGCAGCTTAGATGGCGGGGAAGCTTTCTTT; CDR3: CASSLDGGEAFF
D: TRBD1; J: TRBJ2-7; length: 14; size: .; V: TRBV27; DNA: TGTGCCAGCAGTTTGGGGACAGCCTCCTACGAGCAGTACTTC; CDR3: CASSLGTASYEQYF
D: .; J: TRBJ2-7; length: 15; size: .; V: TRBV19; DNA: TGTGCCAGTAGTAAATTAGGGACCGGGCACTACGAGCAGTACTTC; CDR3: CASSKLGTGHYEQYF
D: .; J: TRBJ2-4; length: 15; size: .; V: TRBV23-1; DNA: TGCGCCAGCAGCCGGACCTGCCTAGCCAAAAACATTCAGTACTTC; CDR3: CASSRTCLAKNIQYF
D: .; J: TRBJ2-3; length: 12; size: .; V: TRBV6-5; DNA: TGTGCCAGCAGAACCCCCACAGATACGCAGTATTTT; CDR3: CASRTPTDTQYF
D: TRBD1; J: TRBJ2-1; length: 13; size: .; V: TRBV5-1; DNA: TGCGCCAGCAGCCCGGGGACAGGGGGTGAGCAGTTCTTC; CDR3: CASSPGTGGEQFF
D: TRBD2; J: TRBJ2-5; length: 14; size: .; V: TRBV7-8; DNA: TGTGCCAGCAGCTTAGGGACTAGCGGTGAAACCCAGTACTTC; CDR3: CASSLGTSGETQYF
D: .; J: TRBJ2-5; length: 13; size: many; V: TRBV18; DNA: TGTGCCAGCTCACCAGGGGTCCAAGAGACCCAGTACTTC; CDR3: CASSPGVQETQYF
D: .; J: TRBJ1-4; length: 16; size: .; V: TRBV30; DNA: TGTGCCTGGAGTTGGGGACAAGGCGCAGTTTATGAAAAACTGTTTTTT; CDR3: CAWSWGQGAVYEKLFF
D: .; J: TRBJ2-1; length: 14; size: .; V: TRBV15; DNA: TGTGCCACCAGCACAGGAGGGCCGGTCAATGAGCAGTTCTTC; CDR3: CATSTGGPVNEQFF
D: .; J: TRBJ1-2; length: 17; size: .; V: TRBV7-3; DNA: TGTGCCAGCAGCTTATTATGGTGGCGGGTGATAAACTATGGCTACACCTTC; CDR3: CASSLLWWRVINYGYTF
D: .; J: TRBJ1-5; length: 15; size: .; V: TRBV9; DNA: TGTGCCAGCAGTTCAGGACCGGCGAGCAATCAGCCCCAGCATTTT; CDR3: CASSSGPASNQPQHF
D: .; J: TRBJ2-1; length: 11; size: .; V: TRBV12-5; DNA: TGTGCTAGTGGTTTGGGTCGTGAGCAGTTCTTC; CDR3: CASGLGREQFF
D: .; J: TRBJ1-5; length: 12; size: .; V: TRBV2; DNA: TGTGCCAGCAGTGCAGGGGTTCAGCCCCAGCATTTT; CDR3: CASSAGVQPQHF
D: TRBD2; J: TRBJ2-5; length: 16; size: .; V: TRBV5-4; DNA: TGTGCCAGCAGCGTTAGGACTAGCGGGAGTCTCGAGACCCAGTACTTC; CDR3: CASSVRTSGSLETQYF
D: .; J: TRBJ2-1; length: 15; size: .; V: TRBV18; DNA: TGTGCCAGCTCACCACCCAGGACTCCCTACAATGAGCAGTTCTTC; CDR3: CASSPPRTPYNEQFF
D: TRBD1; J: TRBJ2-2; length: 17; size: .; V: TRBV7-9; DNA: TGTGCCAGCAGGACAGGACAGGGGGTGGCGAACACCGGGGAGCTGTTTTTT; CDR3: CASRTGQGVANTGELFF
D: .; J: TRBJ2-1; length: 12; size: .; V: TRBV18; DNA: TGTGCCAGCTCACCACTGGCAGACGGGCAGTTCTTC; CDR3: CASSPLADGQFF
D: .; J: TRBJ1-1; length: 13; size: .; V: TRBV9; DNA: TGTGCCAGCAGCGTAGGGACTGGCACTGAAGCTTTCTTT; CDR3: CASSVGTGTEAFF
D: .; J: TRBJ1-4; length: 17; size: once; V: TRBV4-1; DNA: TGCGCCAGCAGCCAAGTTGGGGTGGTGGCAACTAATGAAAAACTGTTTTTT; CDR3: CASSQVGVVATNEKLFF
D: .; J: TRBJ2-7; length: 15; size: .; V: TRBV10-1; DNA: TGCGCCAGCAGTGAGTCGACACTAGCACGGGGTCAGCAGTACTTC; CDR3: CASSESTLARGQQYF
D: .; J: TRBJ2-7; length: 15; size: .; V: TRBV11-3; DNA: TGTGCCAGCAGCGCAGGACGGGGTGAGTCCTACGAGCAGTACTTC; CDR3: CASSAGRGESYEQYF
D: TRBD1; J: TRBJ2-7; length: 11; size: .; V: TRBV10-3; DNA: TGTGCCACGGGACAGGGGTACGAGCAGTACTTC; CDR3: CATGQGYEQYF
D: .; J: TRBJ2-7; length: 11; size: .; V: TRBV30; DNA: TGTGCCTGGAGTGGTTCCTACGAGCAGTACTTC; CDR3: CAWSGSYEQYF